Each of the 17 T cell receptor beta chains below was sequenced from the same sample in a study of molecular identifiers for immune sequencing clone quantification. TCRdb re-analysed the PCR reads in MiXCR, keeping a single row per CDR3 protein. Of about 640,000 distinct CDR3 sequences listed, around 20% were seen once; the top ten hold 0.75% to 0.95%. Specimen: naive CD8+ T cells from blood, with Jurkat cell RNA spiked in. As to subset: FACS-sorted CD8+CD4-CCR7+CD45RA+ naive T cells. These receptors were collected from a human donor in good health. Some libraries in this study had Jurkat cell RNA spiked in.

This clonotype was observed many times. The J gene is TRBJ2-3, the V gene TRBV7-9; 8 bases are a match to TRBD2. CDR1 and CDR2 (germline): SEHNR, FQNEAQ (reference sequence). V gave up 3 bases and J gave up 3 bases; unmatched junction bases: 8. The CDR3 is made up of 16 amino acids. CDR3 in amino acids: CASSFGSGIVTDTQYF. The CDR3 DNA sequence: TGTGCCAGCAGCTTCGGTAGCGGGATCGTGACAGATACGCAGTATTTT.

As regards this clonotype: A single base separates this from a much larger clone, so it may be a read error. The rearrangement uses TRBV27 and TRBJ2-2, with 7 bases lining up with TRBD2. V lost 4 bases, J lost 4 bases, and 15 bases stayed unmatched. The V gene's germline CDR1 is MNHEY and CDR2 SMNVEV (reference sequence). The CDR3 totals 18 residues. This CDR3 is CASSSSAGELTCTGELFF. CDR3 DNA sequence: TGTGCCAGCAGTTCAAGTGCGGGAGAATTGACTTGCACCGGGGAGCTGTTTTTT.

The rearrangement links TRBV2 to TRBJ1-2; tentative D call: TRBD1 (6 bases). This CDR3 is built from 15 residues. V was shortened by 5 bases and J by 4 bases, with 17 bases between the two germline ends. Germline V gene lookup returns CDR1 SNHLY and CDR2 FYNNEI. CDR3 DNA: TGTGCCAGCAGTACACCTTGGGGGGCCATCTATGGCTACACCTTC. Translation gives CASSTPWGAIYGYTF.

The chain couples TRBV12-3 or TRBV12-4 to TRBJ2-2; 8 bases are shared with TRBD1. The CDR3 length is 15 residues. Trimming cost V 5 bases and J 3 bases; bases outside gene matches: 5. CDR3 in DNA: TGTGCCAGCAGTAAACAGGGGGAGTACACCGGGGAGCTGTTTTTT. Encoded protein: CASSKQGEYTGELFF.

This clonotype was counted ten times or more. The J gene is TRBJ2-3, the V gene TRBV15; D gene uncertain. Trimming took 4 bases from V and 6 from J, leaving 11 bases between them. The CDR3 is made up of 13 amino acids. Germline CDR1 is LNHNV and CDR2 is YYDKDF (reference sequence). The CDR3 reads CATSILRPDTQYF. The CDR3 DNA reads as TGTGCCACCAGCATCCTCCGCCCCGATACGCAGTATTTT.

This clonotype was detected ten times or more. J is TRBJ2-7 and V is TRBV29-1, with 10 bases identical to TRBD2. Per the germline V gene, CDR1 is SQVTM and CDR2 is ANQGSEA. The CDR3 has 14 residues. The ends lost 4 bases at V and 7 bases at J; junction bases unmatched: 10. The CDR3 is CSVVPLAGAVEQYF. The DNA for the CDR3 is TGCAGCGTTGTTCCCCTAGCGGGGGCTGTGGAGCAGTACTTC.

In regard to this clonotype: A read error may explain this, as a much larger clone is one base away. Since the CDR3 does not end with the conserved phenylalanine or tryptophan, this likely comes from a read error. This chain uses TRBV19 with TRBJ2-3; D remains unclear. Trimming stripped 6 bases from V and 4 bases from J, with 14 bases between. The V gene's germline CDR1 is LNHDA and CDR2 SQIVND (reference sequence). This CDR3 is built from 14 residues. As DNA, the CDR3 is TGTGCCAGTAGCCCAGCCCCGGGCGCAGATACGCAGTATTCT. Its protein product is CASSPAPGADTQYS.

The sample holds many counts of this clonotype. V and J are TRBV6-5 and TRBJ1-5; a weak D match, TRBD1 (6 bases). The germline CDR1 and CDR2 sequences are MNHEY and SVGAGI. CDR3 length equals 14 residues. Trimming pared 5 bases from V and 5 bases from J, leaving 13 bases between. In DNA form, the CDR3 reads TGTGCCAGCAGTCCCCTTGGGGGGCATCAGCCCCAGCATTTT. It encodes CASSPLGGHQPQHF.

J is TRBJ1-1 and V is TRBV4-1, with TRBD1 as a possible D gene (6 bases). V lost 1 base, J lost 6 bases, and 15 bases lay in between. The CDR3 covers 15 residues. Germline-derived CDR1 and CDR2 are MGHRA and YSYEKL. The CDR3 DNA reads TGCGCCAGCAGCCAAGGGAGGGGGGGGGGGCCTGAAGCTTTCTTT. It codes for CASSQGRGGGPEAFF.

This clonotype came up many times. The rearrangement uses TRBV5-6 and TRBJ2-7, with 7 bases identical to TRBD2. The CDR3 is 14 amino acids. The J segment lost 3 bases and the V segment lost 4 bases, leaving 7 bases of the junction unmatched. The germline V gene has CDR1 SGHDT and CDR2 YYEEEE. CDR3: CASSPGTTHYEQYF. The CDR3 region has the DNA TGTGCCAGCAGCCCCGGGACTACCCACTACGAGCAGTACTTC.

This clonotype was observed many times. J is TRBJ2-3 and V is TRBV12-3 or TRBV12-4; 14 positions agree with TRBD2. V lost 3 bases and J lost 5; bases outside the gene matches: 4. This CDR3 contains 16 residues. CDR3 sequence reads: CASSLTSGRALDTQYF. The CDR3 DNA sequence: TGTGCCAGCAGTTTGACTAGCGGGAGGGCCTTAGATACGCAGTATTTT.

At least ten counts were recorded for this clonotype. This rearrangement joins TRBV12-3 or TRBV12-4 to TRBJ2-7; 7 bases are shared with TRBD2. This CDR3 is built from 13 residues. The junction had 7 bases not matched to a gene; V was cut back by 5 bases and J by 6 bases. DNA of the CDR3: TGTGCCAGCAGTCCCGGACTAGGCATCGAGCAGTACTTC. It specifies CASSPGLGIEQYF.

Many counts were recorded for this clonotype. The chain links TRBV7-2 to TRBJ2-3; D unclear. Germline values: CDR1 SGHTA, CDR2 FQGNSA. Trimming took off 5 bases at V and 2 bases at J, with 8 bases between the two ends. This CDR3 contains 13 residues. Written as DNA, the CDR3 is TGTGCCAGCAGCGCAGACAACACAGATACGCAGTATTTT. Residues: CASSADNTDTQYF.

The sample holds many counts of this clonotype. The chain links TRBV27 to TRBJ2-3; tentative D call: TRBD1 (6 bases). Germline lookup yields CDR1 MNHEY and CDR2 SMNVEV (reference sequence). CDR3 length: 19 amino acids. Trimming took off 4 bases at V and 4 bases at J, with 27 bases between the two ends. The CDR3 DNA is TGTGCCAGCAGTTATCGACCCCACTCCGGGACACATGGGGCAGATACGCAGTATTTT. Protein product: CASSYRPHSGTHGADTQYF.

Only a few counts were recorded for this clonotype. The chain recombines TRBV7-9 with TRBJ2-7; 7 bases align to TRBD2. The V gene end was trimmed by 1 base and the J gene end by 4 bases; junction bases not matched to a gene: 4. This CDR3 comprises 14 residues. Germline V gene lookup returns CDR1 SEHNR and CDR2 FQNEAQ (reference sequence). The DNA of the CDR3 is TGTGCCAGCAGCTTAGATAGCGGGTTATACGAGCAGTACTTC. Protein: CASSLDSGLYEQYF. Filled out from reference TRBV7-9 and TRBJ2-7, the complete variable domain reads DTGVSQNPRHKITKRGQNVTFRCDPISEHNRLYWYRQTLGQGPEFLTYFQNEAQLEKSRLLSDRFSAERPKGSFSTLEIQRTEQGDSAMYLCASSLDSGLYEQYFGPGTRLTVT.

Regarding this clonotype: A much larger clone is a single base away; this may be a read error. The rearrangement uses TRBV29-1 and TRBJ2-7; the D call may be TRBD1 or TRBD2 (5 bases each). This CDR3 spans 14 amino acids. Germline-derived CDR1 and CDR2 are SQVTM and ANQGSEA. The CDR3 nucleotides are TGCAGCGTTGTGTCATGGGACCTTAACGAGAAGCAGCACTTC. Translating it yields CSVVSWDLNEKQHF.

This clonotype was picked up many times. The gene calls are TRBV27 and TRBJ1-6; D remains ambiguous. The V gene's germline CDR1 is MNHEY and CDR2 SMNVEV (reference sequence). The CDR3 has 13 residues. V shed 5 bases and J shed 10 bases, with 12 bases lying between them. The CDR3 bases are TGTGCCAGCAGTAGAGAACAGTGGTCACCCCTCCACTTT. It specifies CASSREQWSPLHF.